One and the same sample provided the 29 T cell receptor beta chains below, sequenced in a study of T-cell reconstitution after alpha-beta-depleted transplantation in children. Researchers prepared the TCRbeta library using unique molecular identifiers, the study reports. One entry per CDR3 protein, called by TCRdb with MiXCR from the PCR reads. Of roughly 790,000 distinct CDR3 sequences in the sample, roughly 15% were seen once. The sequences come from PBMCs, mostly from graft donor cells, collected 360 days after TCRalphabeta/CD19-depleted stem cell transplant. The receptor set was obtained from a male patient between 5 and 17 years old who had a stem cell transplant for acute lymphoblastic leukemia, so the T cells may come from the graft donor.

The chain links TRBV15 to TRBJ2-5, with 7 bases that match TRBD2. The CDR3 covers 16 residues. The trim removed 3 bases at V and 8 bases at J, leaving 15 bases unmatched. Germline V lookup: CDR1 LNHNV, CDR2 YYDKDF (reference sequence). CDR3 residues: CATSRAGETQKRTQYF. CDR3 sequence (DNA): TGTGCCACCAGCAGGGCGGGAGAGACACAGAAGAGAACCCAGTACTTC. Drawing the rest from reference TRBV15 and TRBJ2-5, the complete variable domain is DAMVIQNPRYQVTQFGKPVTLSCSQTLNHNVMYWYQQKSSQAPKLLFHYYDKDFNNEADTPDNFQSRRPNTSFCFLDIRSPGLGDTAMYLCATSRAGETQKRTQYFGPGTRLLVL.

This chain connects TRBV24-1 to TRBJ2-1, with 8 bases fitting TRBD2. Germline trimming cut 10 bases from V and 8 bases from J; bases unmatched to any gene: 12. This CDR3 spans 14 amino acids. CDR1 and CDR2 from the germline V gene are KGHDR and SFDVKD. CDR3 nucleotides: TGTGCCACGAGTCCAGAGCGGGAGACGCATGAGCAGTTCTTC. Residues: CATSPERETHEQFF.

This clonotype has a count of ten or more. Here the CDR3 DNA reads TGCAGCGCCAACGAGGCCTCTGGGGCCAACGTCCTGACTTTC. This sequence encodes CSANEASGANVLTF. The chain has TRBV29-1 and TRBJ2-6, with unresolved D. The germline V gene encodes CDR1 SQVTM and CDR2 ANQGSEA. V was clipped by 7 bases and J by 0 bases, with 10 bases between them. This CDR3 has 14 amino acids.

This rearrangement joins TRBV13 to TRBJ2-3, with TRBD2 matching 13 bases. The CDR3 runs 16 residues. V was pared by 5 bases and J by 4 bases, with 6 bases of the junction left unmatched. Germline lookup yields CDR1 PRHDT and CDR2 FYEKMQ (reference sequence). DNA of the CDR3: TGTGCCAGCAGCCCCCCACTAGCGGGAGGGGCAGATACGCAGTATTTT. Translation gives CASSPPLAGGADTQYF.

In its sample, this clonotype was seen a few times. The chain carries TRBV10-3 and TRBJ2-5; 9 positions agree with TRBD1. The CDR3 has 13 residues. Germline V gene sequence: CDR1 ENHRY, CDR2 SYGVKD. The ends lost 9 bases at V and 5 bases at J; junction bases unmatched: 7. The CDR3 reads CAIQGAPSETQYF. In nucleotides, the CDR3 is TGTGCCATACAGGGGGCGCCAAGTGAGACCCAGTACTTC.

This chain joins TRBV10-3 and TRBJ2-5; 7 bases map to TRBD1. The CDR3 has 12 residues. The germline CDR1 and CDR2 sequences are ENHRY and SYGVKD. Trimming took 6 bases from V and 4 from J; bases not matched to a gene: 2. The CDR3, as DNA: TGTGCCATCAGCAGGGGGTCAGAGACCCAGTACTTC. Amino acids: CAISRGSETQYF.

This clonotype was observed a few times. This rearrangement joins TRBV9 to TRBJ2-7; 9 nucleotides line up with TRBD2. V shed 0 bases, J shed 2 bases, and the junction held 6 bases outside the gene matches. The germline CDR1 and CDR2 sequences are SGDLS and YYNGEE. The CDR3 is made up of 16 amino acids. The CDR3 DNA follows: TGTGCCAGCAGCGTAGCTATGGTAGCGGGAGCCTACGAGCAGTACTTC. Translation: CASSVAMVAGAYEQYF.

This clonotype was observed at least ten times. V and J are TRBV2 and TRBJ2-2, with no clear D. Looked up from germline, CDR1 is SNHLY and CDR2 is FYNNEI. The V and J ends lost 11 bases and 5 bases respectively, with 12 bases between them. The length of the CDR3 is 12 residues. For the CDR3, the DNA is TGTGCCGTACGGAAAGGGACCGGGGAGCTGTTTTTT. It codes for CAVRKGTGELFF.

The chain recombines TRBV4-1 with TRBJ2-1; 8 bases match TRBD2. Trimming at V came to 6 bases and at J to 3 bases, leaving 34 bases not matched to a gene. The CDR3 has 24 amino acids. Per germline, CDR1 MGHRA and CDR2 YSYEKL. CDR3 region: CASRPALLPGSGMLYPGVYNEQFF. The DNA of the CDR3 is TGCGCCAGCAGACCAGCTCTCCTCCCGGGTAGCGGGATGCTTTATCCGGGCGTCTACAATGAGCAGTTCTTC.

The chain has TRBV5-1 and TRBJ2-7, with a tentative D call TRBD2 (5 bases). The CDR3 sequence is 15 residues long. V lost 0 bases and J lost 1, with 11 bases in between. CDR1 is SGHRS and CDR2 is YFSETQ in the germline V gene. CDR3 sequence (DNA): TGCGCCAGCAGCTTGGAGCCTAGCTGGTCCTACGAGCAGTACTTC. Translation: CASSLEPSWSYEQYF.

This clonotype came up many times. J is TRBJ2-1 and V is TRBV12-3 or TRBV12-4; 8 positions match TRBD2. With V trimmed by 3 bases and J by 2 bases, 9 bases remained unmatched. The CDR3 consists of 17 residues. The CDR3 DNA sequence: TGTGCCAGCAGTTTGGTTGAGTTAGCGGGGCCCTACAATGAGCAGTTCTTC. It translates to CASSLVELAGPYNEQFF.

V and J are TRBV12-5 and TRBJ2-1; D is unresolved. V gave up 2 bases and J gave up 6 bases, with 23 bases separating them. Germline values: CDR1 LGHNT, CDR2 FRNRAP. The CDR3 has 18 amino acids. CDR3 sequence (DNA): TGTGCTAGTGGTTTGTGGGAATCGGTCGCCGCCCCCCCCAATGAGCAGTTCTTC. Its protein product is CASGLWESVAAPPNEQFF.

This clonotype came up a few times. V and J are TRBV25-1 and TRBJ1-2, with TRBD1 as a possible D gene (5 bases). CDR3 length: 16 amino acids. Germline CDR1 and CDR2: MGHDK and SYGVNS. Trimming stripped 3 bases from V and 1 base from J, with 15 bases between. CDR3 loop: CASSDTGRIYNYGYTF. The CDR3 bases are TGTGCCAGCAGTGATACAGGAAGAATCTATAACTATGGCTACACCTTC.

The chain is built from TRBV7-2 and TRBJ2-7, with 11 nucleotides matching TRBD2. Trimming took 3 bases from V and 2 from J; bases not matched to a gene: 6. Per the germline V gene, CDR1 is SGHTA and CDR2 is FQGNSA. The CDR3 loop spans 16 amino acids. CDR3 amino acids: CASSFDRTSGPYEQYF. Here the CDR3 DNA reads TGTGCCAGCAGCTTCGATCGGACTAGCGGGCCCTACGAGCAGTACTTC.

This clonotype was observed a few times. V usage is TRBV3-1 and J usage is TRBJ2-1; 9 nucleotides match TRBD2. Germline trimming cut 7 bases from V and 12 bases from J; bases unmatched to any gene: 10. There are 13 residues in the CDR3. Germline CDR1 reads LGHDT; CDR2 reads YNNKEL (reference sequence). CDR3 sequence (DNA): TGTGCCAGCACCCTTTCTAGCGGGATGGGGCAGTTCTTC. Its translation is CASTLSSGMGQFF.

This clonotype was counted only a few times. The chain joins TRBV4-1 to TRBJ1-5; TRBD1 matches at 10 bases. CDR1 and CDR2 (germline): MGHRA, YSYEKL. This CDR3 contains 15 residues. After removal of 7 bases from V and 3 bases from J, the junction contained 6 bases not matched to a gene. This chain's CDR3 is CASTVTGGYNQPQHF. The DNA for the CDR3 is TGCGCCAGCACCGTGACAGGGGGCTACAATCAGCCCCAGCATTTT.

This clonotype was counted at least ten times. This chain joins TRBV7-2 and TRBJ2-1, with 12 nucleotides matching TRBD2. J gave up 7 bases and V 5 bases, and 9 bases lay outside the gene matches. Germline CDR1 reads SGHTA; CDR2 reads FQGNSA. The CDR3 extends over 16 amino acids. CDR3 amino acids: CASSPPRLAGGNEQFF. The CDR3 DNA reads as TGTGCCAGCAGCCCCCCGAGGCTAGCGGGAGGGAATGAGCAGTTCTTC.

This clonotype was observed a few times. The CDR3 protein is CASSLGPYLQPSDTDTQYF. The DNA for the CDR3 is TGTGCCAGCAGCTTAGGACCCTATCTACAGCCGTCCGACACAGATACGCAGTATTTT. The V and J genes are TRBV7-8 and TRBJ2-3; D gene unclear. V was cut by 1 base and J by 2 bases, with 22 bases left in between. CDR3 length: 19 amino acids. In germline, CDR1 is SGHVS, CDR2 FQNEAQ.

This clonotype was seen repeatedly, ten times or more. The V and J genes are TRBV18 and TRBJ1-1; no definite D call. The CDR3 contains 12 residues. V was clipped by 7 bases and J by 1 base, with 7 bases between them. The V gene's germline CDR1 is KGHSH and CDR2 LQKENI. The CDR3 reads CASLQTNTEAFF. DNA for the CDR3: TGTGCCAGCTTACAAACGAACACTGAAGCTTTCTTT.

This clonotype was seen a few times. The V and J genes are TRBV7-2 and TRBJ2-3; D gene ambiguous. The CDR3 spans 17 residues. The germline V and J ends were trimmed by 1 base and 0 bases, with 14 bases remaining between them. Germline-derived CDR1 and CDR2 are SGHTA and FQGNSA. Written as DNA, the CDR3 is TGTGCCAGCAGCTTAGTGGACGGTATTCTTAGCACAGATACGCAGTATTTT. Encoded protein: CASSLVDGILSTDTQYF.

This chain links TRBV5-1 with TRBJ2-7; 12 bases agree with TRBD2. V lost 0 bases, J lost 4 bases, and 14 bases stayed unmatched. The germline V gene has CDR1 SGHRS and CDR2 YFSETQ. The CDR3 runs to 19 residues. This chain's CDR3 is CASSLASSGRALGIYEQYF. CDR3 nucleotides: TGCGCCAGCAGCTTGGCATCTAGCGGGAGGGCCCTGGGGATATACGAGCAGTACTTC.

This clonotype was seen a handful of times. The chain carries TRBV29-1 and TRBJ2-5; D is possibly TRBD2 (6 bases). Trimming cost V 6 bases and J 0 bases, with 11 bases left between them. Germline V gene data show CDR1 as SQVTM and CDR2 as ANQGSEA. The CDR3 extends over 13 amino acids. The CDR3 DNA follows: TGCAGCGTGGCGGGATTGTACCAAGAGACCCAGTACTTC. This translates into CSVAGLYQETQYF. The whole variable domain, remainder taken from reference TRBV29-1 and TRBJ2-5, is SAVISQKPSRDICQRGTSLTIQCQVDSQVTMMFWYRQQPGQSLTLIATANQGSEATYESGFVIDKFPISRPNLTFSTLTVSNMSPEDSSIYLCSVAGLYQETQYFGPGTRLLVL.

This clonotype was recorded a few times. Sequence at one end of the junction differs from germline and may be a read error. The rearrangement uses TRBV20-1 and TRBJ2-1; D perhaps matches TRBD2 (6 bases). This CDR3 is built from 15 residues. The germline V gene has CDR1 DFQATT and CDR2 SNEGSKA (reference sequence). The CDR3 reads CSARAPRLGSYNEQF. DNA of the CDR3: TGCAGTGCTAGAGCACCTAGACTAGGCTCCTACAATGAGCAGTTC.

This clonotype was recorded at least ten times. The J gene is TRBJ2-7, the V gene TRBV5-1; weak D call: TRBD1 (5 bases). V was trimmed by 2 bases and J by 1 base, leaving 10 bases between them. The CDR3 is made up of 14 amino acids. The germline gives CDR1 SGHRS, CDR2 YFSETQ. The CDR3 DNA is TGCGCCAGCAGCTTCCAGGGTCAATCCTACGAGCAGTACTTC. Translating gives CASSFQGQSYEQYF. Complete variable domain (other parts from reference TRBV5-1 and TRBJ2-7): KAGVTQTPRYLIKTRGQQVTLSCSPISGHRSVSWYQQTPGQGLQFLFEYFSETQRNKGNFPGRFSGRQFSNSRSEMNVSTLELGDSALYLCASSFQGQSYEQYFGPGTRLTVT.

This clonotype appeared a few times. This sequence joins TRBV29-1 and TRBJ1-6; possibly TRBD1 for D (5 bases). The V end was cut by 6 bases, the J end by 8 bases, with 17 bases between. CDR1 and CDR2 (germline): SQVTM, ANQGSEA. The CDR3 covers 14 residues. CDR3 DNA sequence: TGCAGCGTGAATCGGAAGGGGCATTATTCACCCCTCCACTTT. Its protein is CSVNRKGHYSPLHF.

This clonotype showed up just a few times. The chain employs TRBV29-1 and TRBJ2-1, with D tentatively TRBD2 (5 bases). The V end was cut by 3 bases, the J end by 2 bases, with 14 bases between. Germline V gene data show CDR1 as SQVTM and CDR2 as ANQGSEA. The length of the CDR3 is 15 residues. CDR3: CSVDMEEAAYNEQFF. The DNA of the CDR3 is TGCAGCGTTGATATGGAGGAAGCCGCCTACAATGAGCAGTTCTTC.

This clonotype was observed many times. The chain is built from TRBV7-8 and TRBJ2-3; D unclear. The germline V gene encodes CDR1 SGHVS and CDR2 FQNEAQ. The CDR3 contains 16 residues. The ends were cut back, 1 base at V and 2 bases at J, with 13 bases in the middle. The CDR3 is CASSLVVATVTDTQYF. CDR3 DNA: TGTGCCAGCAGCTTAGTAGTAGCCACCGTCACAGATACGCAGTATTTT.

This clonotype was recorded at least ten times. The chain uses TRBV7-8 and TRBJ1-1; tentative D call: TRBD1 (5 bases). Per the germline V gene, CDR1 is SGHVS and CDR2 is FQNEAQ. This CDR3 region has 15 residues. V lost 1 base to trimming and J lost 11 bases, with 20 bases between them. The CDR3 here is CASSLVGEGQIGAFF. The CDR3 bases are TGTGCCAGCAGCTTAGTTGGGGAGGGGCAGATAGGGGCTTTCTTT.

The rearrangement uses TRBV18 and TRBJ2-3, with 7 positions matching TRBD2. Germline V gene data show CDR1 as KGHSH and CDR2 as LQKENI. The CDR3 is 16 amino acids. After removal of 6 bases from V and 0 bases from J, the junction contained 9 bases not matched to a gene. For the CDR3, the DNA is TGTGCCAGCTCGTCATCGGGGGGATACAGCACAGATACGCAGTATTTT. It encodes CASSSSGGYSTDTQYF.